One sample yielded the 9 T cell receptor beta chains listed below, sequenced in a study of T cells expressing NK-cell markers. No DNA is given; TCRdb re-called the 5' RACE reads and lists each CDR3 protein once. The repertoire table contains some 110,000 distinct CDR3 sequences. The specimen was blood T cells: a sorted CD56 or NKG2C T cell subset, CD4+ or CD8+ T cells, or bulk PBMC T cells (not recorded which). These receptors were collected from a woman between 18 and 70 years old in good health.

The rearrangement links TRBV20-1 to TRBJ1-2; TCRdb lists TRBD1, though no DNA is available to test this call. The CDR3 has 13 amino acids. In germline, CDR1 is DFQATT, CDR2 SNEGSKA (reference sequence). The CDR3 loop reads CSASSEGAGGYTF.

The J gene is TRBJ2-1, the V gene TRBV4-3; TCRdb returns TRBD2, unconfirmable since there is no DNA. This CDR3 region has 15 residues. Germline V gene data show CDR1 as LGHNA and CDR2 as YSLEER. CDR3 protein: CASSQSPSGHNEQFF.

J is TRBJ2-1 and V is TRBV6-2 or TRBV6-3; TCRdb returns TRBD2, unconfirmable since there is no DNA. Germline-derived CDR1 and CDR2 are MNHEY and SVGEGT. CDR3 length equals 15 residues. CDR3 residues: CASSYGAGGKNEQFF.

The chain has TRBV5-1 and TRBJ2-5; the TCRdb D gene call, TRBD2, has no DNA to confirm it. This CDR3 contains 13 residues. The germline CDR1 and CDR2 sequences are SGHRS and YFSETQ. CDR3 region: CASSLSSGETQYF.

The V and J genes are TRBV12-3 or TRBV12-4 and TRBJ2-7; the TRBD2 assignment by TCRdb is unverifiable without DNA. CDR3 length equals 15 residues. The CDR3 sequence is CASLSAGGTHYEQYF.

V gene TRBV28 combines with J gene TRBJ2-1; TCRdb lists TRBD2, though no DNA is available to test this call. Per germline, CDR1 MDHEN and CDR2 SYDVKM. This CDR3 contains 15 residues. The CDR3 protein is CASSFLEVAYNEQFF.

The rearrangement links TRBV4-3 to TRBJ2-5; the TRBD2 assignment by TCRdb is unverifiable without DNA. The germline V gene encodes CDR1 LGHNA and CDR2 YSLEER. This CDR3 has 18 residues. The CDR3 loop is CASSQERGLAGLQETQYF.

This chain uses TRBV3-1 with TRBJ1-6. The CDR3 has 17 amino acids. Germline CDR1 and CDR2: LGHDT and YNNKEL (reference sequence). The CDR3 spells CASSQGTYISYNSPLHF. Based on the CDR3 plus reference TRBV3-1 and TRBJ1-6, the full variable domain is DTAVSQTPKYLVTQMGNDKSIKCEQNLGHDTMYWYKQDSKKFLKIMFSYNNKELIINETVPNRFSPKSPDKAHLNLHINSLELGDSAVYFCASSQGTYISYNSPLHFGNGTRLTVT.

CDR3 residues: CASSLDPNYGYTF. This chain links TRBV11-2 with TRBJ1-2. Germline V gene data show CDR1 as SGHAT and CDR2 as FQNNGV. This CDR3 has 13 residues.